These 29 T cell receptor beta chains originate from one sample sequenced in a study of blood T cell repertoires in COVID-19. Produced via immunoSEQ multiplex PCR; TCRdb's table is partial and in-frame only. The table shows tens of thousands of clones, with roughly 92% occurring only once. Sequenced material: peripheral blood. The receptors derive from a man aged 45-60 years with active COVID-19.

The chain is built from TRBV27 and TRBJ1-1, with D possibly TRBD1 on 6 matching bases. The ends were cut back, 3 bases at V and 0 bases at J, with 11 bases in the middle. This CDR3 spans 15 amino acids. Per the germline V gene, CDR1 is MNHEY and CDR2 is SMNVEV (reference sequence). The CDR3 DNA reads as TGTGCCAGCAGTTTGGGACACACAGTGAACACTGAAGCTTTCTTT. Translated: CASSLGHTVNTEAFF.

V is TRBV10-3 and J is TRBJ1-1, with a tentative D call TRBD1 (5 bases). The V and J ends lost 0 bases and 8 bases respectively, with 19 bases between them. The germline V gene encodes CDR1 ENHRY and CDR2 SYGVKD. This CDR3 is 16 amino acids long. The CDR3 nucleotides read TGTGCCATCAGTGAGTCTTTCGGTACAGGTCCAGCGGAAGCTTTCTTT. This encodes CAISESFGTGPAEAFF.

V usage is TRBV29-1 and J usage is TRBJ1-1, with a possible D match to TRBD1 (6 bases). V gave up 7 bases and J gave up 0 bases, with 12 bases separating them. Germline V gene data show CDR1 as SQVTM and CDR2 as ANQGSEA. The CDR3 extends over 13 amino acids. CDR3 loop: CSGTGPLNTEAFF. In nucleotides, the CDR3 is TGCAGCGGTACAGGGCCCCTGAACACTGAAGCTTTCTTT. The full variable domain, completed using reference TRBV29-1 and TRBJ1-1, is SAVISQKPSRDICQRGTSLTIQCQVDSQVTMMFWYRQQPGQSLTLIATANQGSEATYESGFVIDKFPISRPNLTFSTLTVSNMSPEDSSIYLCSGTGPLNTEAFFGQGTRLTVV.

The chain employs TRBV3-1 (or the pseudogene TRBV3-2) and TRBJ1-3; no reliable D call. The CDR3 is 13 residues long. The V gene's germline CDR1 is LGHDT and CDR2 YNNKEL (reference sequence). Trimming shortened V by 4 bases and J by 9 bases, and 13 bases separated the two germline ends. The CDR3 nucleotides read TGTGCCAGCAGCCCCAAGACGGGAGTCACCATATATTTT. It encodes CASSPKTGVTIYF.

This chain links TRBV28 with TRBJ2-6; tentatively, D is TRBD1 (5 bases). Trimming removed 7 bases from V and 1 base from J, with 14 bases in between. The CDR3 contains 16 residues. Germline CDR1 MDHEN, CDR2 SYDVKM. CDR3 in DNA: TGTGCCAGCAACGGAAGACAGATTTCTGGGGCCAACGTCCTGACTTTC. Amino acids: CASNGRQISGANVLTF.

The table lists this clone with a count of one. The gene calls are TRBV2 and TRBJ2-1; 12 nucleotides match TRBD2. This CDR3 is built from 15 residues. J was trimmed by 6 bases and V by 6 bases; bases with no gene match: 6. CDR1 SNHLY and CDR2 FYNNEI come from the germline V gene. The CDR3 region is CASRASGRATNEQFF. In nucleotides, the CDR3 is TGTGCCAGCAGGGCTAGCGGGAGGGCCACCAATGAGCAGTTCTTC.

This sequence joins TRBV7-3 and TRBJ1-2, with D maybe TRBD1 (5 bases). The CDR3 is 13 amino acids. Germline CDR1 reads SGHTA; CDR2 reads FQGTGA. V was trimmed by 6 bases and J by 9 bases, leaving 17 bases between them. CDR3: CASSTGDRSSYTF. The CDR3 DNA reads TGTGCCAGCAGTACGGGGGACCGGTCGAGCTACACCTTC.

The chain combines TRBV5-1 with TRBJ2-1, with D uncertain. The CDR3 covers 15 residues. The V gene's germline CDR1 is SGHRS and CDR2 YFSETQ. Between the trimmed V and J ends, which lost 0 bases and 3 bases, there was a span of 10 bases. The CDR3 sequence is CASSLAGLDYNEQFF. CDR3 nucleotide sequence: TGCGCCAGCAGCTTGGCCGGGTTAGACTACAATGAGCAGTTCTTC.

The CDR3 region is CASSYQWAGVTYEQYF. The CDR3 nucleotides are TGTGCCAGCAGTTACCAGTGGGCGGGTGTTACCTACGAGCAGTACTTC. The chain couples TRBV6-5 to TRBJ2-7; D is possibly TRBD2 (5 bases). This CDR3 comprises 16 residues. The germline CDR1 and CDR2 sequences are MNHEY and SVGAGI. V was clipped by 2 bases and J by 2 bases, with 16 bases between them.

This chain joins TRBV9 and TRBJ1-1; a weak D match, TRBD1 (5 bases). The CDR3 runs to 14 residues. CDR1 and CDR2 (germline): SGDLS, YYNGEE. The V end was cut by 0 bases, the J end by 6 bases, with 12 bases between. The CDR3 DNA sequence: TGTGCCAGCAGCGTAGGTCAGGGAACCGCTGAAGCTTTCTTT. This gives the protein CASSVGQGTAEAFF.

The gene calls are TRBV2 and TRBJ2-2; no reliable D call. Per germline, CDR1 SNHLY and CDR2 FYNNEI. Trimming stripped 8 bases from V and 5 bases from J, with 6 bases between. The CDR3 spans 11 residues. In nucleotides, the CDR3 is TGTGCCAGCTTTATAACCGGGGAGCTGTTTTTT. Residues: CASFITGELFF.

This chain joins TRBV28 and TRBJ2-1; tentatively, D is TRBD2 (6 bases). V lost 7 bases to trimming and J lost 0 bases, with 10 bases between them. The CDR3 spans 14 residues. Per germline, CDR1 MDHEN and CDR2 SYDVKM. The CDR3 region has the DNA TGTGCCAGCATTGCGGGAAACTCCTACAATGAGCAGTTCTTC. Residues: CASIAGNSYNEQFF.

J is TRBJ1-2 and V is TRBV10-3; D is unclear. The V gene lost 2 bases and the J gene lost 4 bases, with 14 bases spanning the gap. CDR3 length equals 15 residues. The germline gives CDR1 ENHRY, CDR2 SYGVKD. CDR3 sequence: CAISEPADTFYGYTF. The DNA for the CDR3 is TGTGCCATCAGTGAGCCGGCTGACACCTTCTATGGCTACACCTTC.

The chain is built from TRBV6-5 and TRBJ1-1; D not resolved. Germline CDR1 MNHEY, CDR2 SVGAGI. Trimming pared 0 bases from V and 1 base from J, leaving 9 bases between. The CDR3 is 15 amino acids. CDR3 loop: CASSYSSFGNTEAFF. Here the CDR3 DNA reads TGTGCCAGCAGTTACTCGAGTTTCGGGAACACTGAAGCTTTCTTT.

This chain connects TRBV5-1 to TRBJ2-3; 8 bases fit TRBD2. Unmatched junction bases numbered 3, after V lost 0 bases and J lost 0 bases. Germline CDR1 is SGHRS and CDR2 is YFSETQ. The CDR3 sequence is 16 residues long. The chain's CDR3 is CASSLAVAGSTDTQYF. The CDR3 region has the DNA TGCGCCAGCAGCTTGGCGGTAGCGGGGAGCACAGATACGCAGTATTTT.

The V and J genes are TRBV6-4 and TRBJ2-5; D unclear. CDR1 MRHNA and CDR2 SNTAGT come from the germline V gene. CDR3 length equals 14 residues. Trimming stripped 6 bases from V and 5 bases from J, with 16 bases between. CDR3 DNA sequence: TGTGCCAGCAGCGCCAAAGTTGTGCGGGAGACCCAGTACTTC. It translates to CASSAKVVRETQYF.

This sequence joins TRBV19 and TRBJ2-5; D possibly corresponds to TRBD2 (5 bases). The ends were cut back, 6 bases at V and 1 base at J, with 12 bases in the middle. The CDR3 loop spans 14 amino acids. Germline assignment: CDR1 LNHDA and CDR2 SQIVND (reference sequence). CDR3 protein: CASSGSGPQETQYF. The DNA for the CDR3 is TGTGCCAGTAGCGGCAGCGGCCCCCAAGAGACCCAGTACTTC.

V usage is TRBV27 and J usage is TRBJ2-7; 11 nucleotides align to TRBD1. Per germline, CDR1 MNHEY and CDR2 SMNVEV (reference sequence). V gave up 5 bases and J gave up 3 bases; unmatched junction bases: 6. The CDR3 consists of 15 residues. The CDR3 sequence: CASSPGTGGIYEQYF. CDR3 sequence (DNA): TGTGCCAGCAGTCCAGGGACAGGGGGTATCTACGAGCAGTACTTC.

The chain employs TRBV7-9 and TRBJ2-7, with 14 bases that match TRBD2. CDR3 length equals 15 residues. With 5 bases clipped from V and 6 bases from J, the junction kept 6 bases outside the gene matches. The germline V gene encodes CDR1 SEHNR and CDR2 FQNEAQ (reference sequence). CDR3 in amino acids: CASSTGTSGSSEQYF. The CDR3 region has the DNA TGTGCCAGCAGCACGGGGACTAGCGGGAGTTCCGAGCAGTACTTC.

This rearrangement joins TRBV28 to TRBJ2-1, with unresolved D. This CDR3 is built from 15 residues. Germline CDR1 MDHEN, CDR2 SYDVKM. V lost 5 bases to trimming and J lost 0 bases, with 11 bases between them. In DNA form, the CDR3 reads TGTGCCAGCAGTCTACTTTCGGGCTCCTACAATGAGCAGTTCTTC. Protein: CASSLLSGSYNEQFF.

The V and J genes are TRBV6-6 and TRBJ1-3, with D possibly being TRBD1 (6 bases). The germline V gene has CDR1 MNHNY and CDR2 SVGAGI (reference sequence). The CDR3 runs to 16 residues. Trimming took 6 bases from V and 0 from J, leaving 15 bases between them. The CDR3 DNA is TGTGCCAGCAGCCGCACAGGGACCCGCTCTGGAAACACCATATATTTT. Translation: CASSRTGTRSGNTIYF.

The V gene is TRBV9, the J gene TRBJ2-3, with D possibly TRBD2 on 5 matching bases. The germline V and J ends were trimmed by 9 bases and 2 bases, with 13 bases remaining between them. Germline CDR1 is SGDLS and CDR2 is YYNGEE. The CDR3 totals 13 residues. The chain's CDR3 is CATPPGVTDTQYF. The CDR3, as DNA: TGTGCCACCCCTCCCGGGGTCACAGATACGCAGTATTTT.

The rearrangement uses TRBV30 and TRBJ1-2; possible D gene TRBD1, 5 bases. V lost 4 bases and J lost 1, with 10 bases in between. Germline CDR1 is GTSNPN and CDR2 is SVGIG (reference sequence). The CDR3 is 13 amino acids. CDR3 amino acids: CAWNSGINYGYTF. The CDR3 coding sequence is TGTGCCTGGAACTCAGGGATTAACTATGGCTACACCTTC.

The rearrangement uses TRBV3-1 (or the pseudogene TRBV3-2) and TRBJ2-1; 13 bases align to TRBD2. The CDR3 runs to 15 residues. Germline V gene sequence: CDR1 LGHDT, CDR2 YNNKEL (reference sequence). Trimming removed 3 bases from V and 9 bases from J; junction bases left unmatched: 5. As DNA, the CDR3 is TGTGCCAGCAGCCAGACTAGCGGGAGGCCACTTGAGCAGTTCTTC. Its translation: CASSQTSGRPLEQFF.

This clone came up once. The genes are TRBV30 and TRBJ1-1; D uncertain. This CDR3 is 12 amino acids long. V gave up 2 bases and J gave up 4 bases, with 8 bases separating them. Germline V gene sequence: CDR1 GTSNPN, CDR2 SVGIG (reference sequence). The CDR3 DNA follows: TGTGCCTGGAGTTTGAGGAGCACTGAAGCTTTCTTT. Translating gives CAWSLRSTEAFF.

This rearrangement joins TRBV9 to TRBJ2-1; 13 positions match TRBD2. This CDR3 is built from 15 residues. CDR1 SGDLS and CDR2 YYNGEE come from the germline V gene. Trimming at V came to 4 bases and at J to 5 bases, leaving 3 bases not matched to a gene. The CDR3 sequence is CASSKLAGGDNEQFF. The CDR3 DNA follows: TGTGCCAGCAGCAAACTAGCGGGAGGGGACAATGAGCAGTTCTTC.

This clone was observed once. The J gene is TRBJ2-2, the V gene TRBV6-5, with 13 nucleotides matching TRBD2. Germline V CDR1 and CDR2: MNHEY, SVGAGI. The CDR3 loop spans 15 amino acids. V was pared by 7 bases and J by 6 bases, with 5 bases of the junction left unmatched. The CDR3 coding sequence is TGTGCCAGCACCAGACTAGCGGGAGGATCCGGGGAGCTGTTTTTT. Translation gives CASTRLAGGSGELFF.

The rearrangement links TRBV18 to TRBJ2-5; perhaps TRBD1 as D (5 bases). The CDR3 contains 16 residues. The germline V gene has CDR1 KGHSH and CDR2 LQKENI. The germline V and J ends were trimmed by 0 bases and 4 bases, with 15 bases remaining between them. The CDR3 reads CASSPPGLRMGETQYF. CDR3 coding DNA: TGTGCCAGCTCACCACCGGGGCTGCGGATGGGAGAGACCCAGTACTTC.

This chain links TRBV9 with TRBJ2-7, with TRBD1 matching 9 bases. The CDR3 is 15 amino acids. The germline gives CDR1 SGDLS, CDR2 YYNGEE. The ends lost 4 bases at V and 3 bases at J; junction bases unmatched: 8. The CDR3 sequence: CASSSGQGRNYEQYF. The CDR3 DNA follows: TGTGCCAGCAGCTCAGGACAGGGGCGAAACTACGAGCAGTACTTC.